The source of this T cell receptor beta chain is a study of blood T cell repertoires in COVID-19. Study-level background: Samples came from the United States, Italy and Spain, spanning acute and convalescent COVID-19. From T cells, B-cell-depleted T cells, or PBMCs came the material, which was cDNA or gDNA.

V was trimmed by 2 bases and J by 2 bases, leaving 12 bases between them. Germline V gene lookup returns CDR1 MNHEY and CDR2 SMNVEV (reference sequence). This CDR3 is 15 amino acids long. In the original processing: Amplified reference gene primers provided the basis for estimating nucleated cell counts. Assay used: immunoSEQ multiplex PCR; TCRdb lists only in-frame clones, some missing. The DNA was the basis for D and trimming; V, J and clone size are from that table. Among approximately 250,000 clones listed, more than 75% were seen once. The Seattle patients joined while their infection was active and were tracked longitudinally afterward.

The material sequenced was peripheral blood. This TCR derives from a woman older than 75 with COVID-19, enrolled during active disease. J is TRBJ1-2 and V is TRBV27; weak D call: TRBD1 (5 bases). The CDR3 loop reads CASSLTAGRNYGYTF. CDR3 nucleotides: TGTGCCAGCAGTTTAACAGCAGGGAGGAACTATGGCTACACCTTC.